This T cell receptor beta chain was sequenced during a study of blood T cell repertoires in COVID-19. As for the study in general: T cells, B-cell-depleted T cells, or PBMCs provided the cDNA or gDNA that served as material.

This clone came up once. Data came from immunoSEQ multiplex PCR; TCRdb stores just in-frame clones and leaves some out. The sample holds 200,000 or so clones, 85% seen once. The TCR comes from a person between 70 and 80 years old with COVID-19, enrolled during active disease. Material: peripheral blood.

CDR3 loop: CASSPAGGQGQPQHF. In DNA form, the CDR3 reads TGTGCCAGCTCACCCGCAGGGGGCCAGGGTCAGCCCCAGCATTTT. V is TRBV18 and J is TRBJ1-5, with 8 nucleotides matching TRBD1. The junction had 7 bases not matched to a gene; V was cut back by 3 bases and J by 6 bases. This CDR3 has 15 amino acids. CDR1 and CDR2 from the germline V gene are KGHSH and LQKENI.